This is a list of T cell receptor beta chains from one sample in a study of blood T cell repertoires in COVID-19. This table comes from immunoSEQ multiplex PCR, and its TCRdb copy is limited to in-frame clones, with some not included. The sample carries roughly 250,000 clones, roughly 93% recorded once. The sample consisted of PBMCs or T cells enriched from blood (not recorded which). Receptors were obtained from a middle-aged woman with acute COVID-19. Each CDR3 is given with its conserved first and last residue. Each record gives: J gene, D gene, clone size, V gene, CDR3 protein, CDR3 DNA. D genes are given only for firm matches. Only some rows state a clone size, as once, few, many or a class for expanded clones.

J: TRBJ1-2; D: TRBD1; size: NA; V: TRBV7-8; CDR3: CASSLVDRGYGYTF; DNA: TGTGCCAGCAGCTTAGTAGACAGGGGCTATGGCTACACCTTC
J: TRBJ1-1; D: TRBD1; size: NA; V: TRBV19; CDR3: CASSPSQGGNTEAFF; DNA: TGTGCCAGTAGCCCCTCTCAGGGGGGGAACACTGAAGCTTTCTTT
J: TRBJ1-1; D: NA; size: NA; V: TRBV19; CDR3: CASSVGPAAGEAFF; DNA: TGTGCCAGTAGTGTAGGGCCCGCGGCAGGGGAAGCTTTCTTT
J: TRBJ2-2; D: TRBD1; size: once; V: TRBV3-1/TRBV3-2; CDR3: CASSLSSGGADTGELFF; DNA: TGTGCCAGCAGCCTTTCGTCAGGGGGCGCTGACACCGGGGAGCTGTTTTTT
J: TRBJ2-1; D: NA; size: NA; V: TRBV24-1; CDR3: CATSDPVAASYNEQFF; DNA: TGTGCCACCAGTGACCCCGTCGCGGCATCCTACAATGAGCAGTTCTTC
J: TRBJ1-5; D: TRBD1; size: NA; V: TRBV9; CDR3: CASSGGTGGNQPQHF; DNA: TGTGCCAGCAGCGGAGGGACAGGGGGTAATCAGCCCCAGCATTTT
J: TRBJ2-1; D: NA; size: NA; V: TRBV9; CDR3: CASTPGRVSSYNEQFF; DNA: TGTGCCAGCACCCCCGGGCGGGTGAGCTCCTACAATGAGCAGTTCTTC
J: TRBJ1-5; D: TRBD1; size: NA; V: TRBV5-6; CDR3: CASSANRGLPNQPQHF; DNA: TGTGCCAGCAGCGCAAACAGGGGACTTCCCAATCAGCCCCAGCATTTT
J: TRBJ2-7; D: TRBD2; size: NA; V: TRBV6-5; CDR3: CASSYSGTSASYEQYF; DNA: TGTGCCAGCAGTTACTCCGGGACTAGCGCGTCCTACGAGCAGTACTTC
J: TRBJ2-1; D: NA; size: NA; V: TRBV18; CDR3: CASSPQPRRSYNEQFF; DNA: TGTGCCAGCTCACCTCAACCTAGACGCTCCTACAATGAGCAGTTCTTC
J: TRBJ2-7; D: TRBD2; size: NA; V: TRBV29-1; CDR3: CSVVAGGRIYEQYF; DNA: TGCAGCGTTGTAGCGGGAGGTCGGATTTACGAGCAGTACTTC